These T cell receptor beta chains were read from a single sample in a study of CD8+CD57+ T cells in acquired aplastic anemia. MiXCR was run by TCRdb on the reads, yielding one entry per CDR3 protein. The data show some 170,000 distinct CDR3 sequences, 45% to 55% seen once. Sample: sorted CD4+, CD8+, or CD8+CD57+ T cells (not recorded which) from PBMCs. The receptors stem from a human donor with aplastic anemia. Each CDR3 is given with its conserved first and last residue. D genes are given only for firm matches. Clone size is not always given. Where it is, it says once, few, many or a class for expanded clones.

J gene	D gene	clone size	V gene	CDR3 protein	CDR3 DNA
TRBJ2-1	NA	many	TRBV25-1	CASSDDTVLGQFF	TGTGCCAGCAGTGATGATACGGTACTTGGGCAGTTCTTC
TRBJ2-1	TRBD2	NA	TRBV5-1	CASSSGSQREGNEQFF	TGCGCCAGCAGCTCGGGTAGTCAGCGGGAGGGGAATGAGCAGTTCTTC
TRBJ2-6	NA	NA	TRBV19	CASKSLATLANVLTF	TGTGCCAGTAAATCTCTAGCGACCTTGGCCAACGTCCTGACTTTC
TRBJ2-1	NA	once	TRBV10-2	CASSDVANEQFF	TGCGCCAGCAGTGATGTCGCCAATGAGCAGTTCTTC
TRBJ1-1	TRBD1	NA	TRBV29-1	CSVTGQGFSEAFF	TGCAGCGTGACGGGACAGGGATTTTCTGAAGCTTTCTTT
TRBJ1-3	TRBD1	many	TRBV5-1	CASSLYGQGATRNTIYF	TGCGCCAGCAGCTTGTACGGGCAGGGGGCAACGAGAAACACCATATATTTT
TRBJ2-1	TRBD2	many	TRBV10-2	CASNPSGGAYNEQFF	TGCGCCAGCAACCCTAGCGGGGGGGCTTACAATGAGCAGTTCTTC
TRBJ2-7	TRBD2	once	TRBV4-1	CASSQAAGTSREQYF	TGCGCCAGCAGCCAAGCGGCTGGGACTAGCCGCGAGCAGTACTTC
TRBJ2-1	TRBD2	many	TRBV2	CASSETGLAGFSYNEQFF	TGTGCCAGCAGTGAAACCGGACTAGCGGGCTTCTCCTACAATGAGCAGTTCTTC
TRBJ2-1	TRBD1	NA	TRBV24-1	CATSGQGLGEQFF	TGTGCCACCAGTGGACAGGGTTTAGGTGAGCAGTTCTTC
TRBJ2-3	TRBD2	NA	TRBV20-1	CSARGYPGTRGGPATDTQYF	TGCAGTGCTAGGGGATATCCCGGGACTAGAGGGGGGCCCGCCACAGATACGCAGTATTTT
TRBJ2-3	NA	NA	TRBV9	CASSVGVVDTQYF	TGTGCCAGCAGCGTAGGAGTGGTGGATACGCAGTATTTT
TRBJ2-1	NA	NA	TRBV2	CASSDRASREQFF	TGTGCCAGCAGTGACAGGGCTTCGAGGGAGCAGTTCTTC
TRBJ1-2	NA	NA	TRBV29-1	CSAEMGEGYTF	TGCAGCGCGGAGATGGGGGAAGGCTACACCTTC
TRBJ1-2	TRBD1	NA	TRBV2	CASRDRGYGYTF	TGTGCCAGCAGGGACAGGGGCTATGGCTACACCTTC
TRBJ2-6	NA	many	TRBV11-1	CASSPRGGSGANVLTF	TGTGCCAGCAGCCCCCGGGGCGGCTCTGGGGCCAACGTCCTGACTTTC
TRBJ1-1	NA	many	TRBV6-4	CASSDSSRGTEAFF	TGTGCCAGCAGTGACTCCTCCCGAGGCACTGAAGCTTTCTTT
TRBJ2-3	NA	few	TRBV24-1	CATSDLWQSTDTQYF	TGTGCTACCAGTGATTTGTGGCAGAGCACAGATACGCAGTATTTT